This T cell receptor (beta chain) was retrieved from a study of cytomegalovirus exposure and HLA in healthy donors. Overall study: Tens of millions of unique TCRs from HLA-typed donors made up an early data release.

On this clone: Its antigen is undetermined.

V dropped 4 bases and J dropped 6; count of bases not matched to a gene: 10. Germline values: CDR1 SGHDN, CDR2 FVKESK. This CDR3 has 15 residues. PCR amplification relied on 60 Vbeta primers (plus 13 Jbeta primers). Repertoires were generated with immunoSEQ multiplex PCR, while TCRdb's copy carries only in-frame clones and drops some. In the table there are under 250,000 clones, approximately 88% of which are singletons. All the people who gave samples were healthy bone marrow donors. Overall study results and limits: More clonal expansion characterized HLA-associated TCR beta chains than equally common others in a later analysis. Most TCR beta V segments were productive about 87% or about 30% of the time in an earlier analysis.

The chain links TRBV14 to TRBJ2-7; 9 nucleotides match TRBD1. The sequenced material came from PBMCs. The TCR was taken from a boy between 2 and 10 years old in good health and CMV-seronegative. Written as DNA, the CDR3 is TGTGCCAGCAGCCGAAAACAGGGGGCCTCTTCCGAGCAGTACTTC. The encoded protein is CASSRKQGASSEQYF. Complete variable domain (other parts from reference TRBV14 and TRBJ2-7): EAGVTQFPSHSVIEKGQTVTLRCDPISGHDNLYWYRRVMGKEIKFLLHFVKESKQDESGMPNNRFLAERTGGTYSTLKVQPAELEDSGVYFCASSRKQGASSEQYFGPGTRLTVT.